These T cell receptor beta chains were read from a single sample in a study of T cell responses to AZD1222 COVID-19 vaccine. Produced via immunoSEQ multiplex PCR; TCRdb's table is partial and in-frame only. The table has tens of thousands of clones, approximately 86% seen once. The sample was peripheral blood, taken on day 0 of AZD1222 vaccination. The receptors originated from an adult in good health. Each CDR3 is given with its conserved first and last residue. Each record gives: V gene, D gene, J gene, clone size, CDR3 DNA, CDR3 protein. A D gene is named only where the DNA matches it firmly. The listing skips clone size in some rows; elsewhere it reads once, few, many or a size class.

v_gene: TRBV11-3
d_gene: .
j_gene: TRBJ2-1
abundance: .
CDR3nt: TGTGCCAGCAGCTTAGATCCTGGGGGCGGCTACAATGAGCAGTTCTTC
CDR3aa: CASSLDPGGGYNEQFF

v_gene: TRBV7-8
d_gene: TRBD1
j_gene: TRBJ2-5
abundance: once
CDR3nt: TGTGCCAGCAGCCCCCGGGACAGGGTTAAAGAGACCCAGTACTTC
CDR3aa: CASSPRDRVKETQYF

v_gene: TRBV18
d_gene: .
j_gene: TRBJ1-3
abundance: .
CDR3nt: TGTGCCAGCTCACCGAGACAGTTTTCTGGAAACACCATATATTTT
CDR3aa: CASSPRQFSGNTIYF

v_gene: TRBV7-2
d_gene: .
j_gene: TRBJ2-2
abundance: .
CDR3nt: TGTGCCAGCAGCTTTCGCTCTGGGACACTAAAAACCGGGGAGCTGTTTTTT
CDR3aa: CASSFRSGTLKTGELFF

v_gene: TRBV5-1
d_gene: TRBD1
j_gene: TRBJ1-4
abundance: .
CDR3nt: TGCGCCAGCAGCCACGGGACAGGGAATGAAAAACTGTTTTTT
CDR3aa: CASSHGTGNEKLFF

v_gene: TRBV18
d_gene: TRBD1
j_gene: TRBJ2-7
abundance: few
CDR3nt: TGTGCCAGCTCAATAACAGGGGGGTCCTACGAGCAGTACTTC
CDR3aa: CASSITGGSYEQYF

v_gene: TRBV7-2
d_gene: .
j_gene: TRBJ1-5
abundance: .
CDR3nt: TGTGCCAGCAGCTTCAGGAGCGATCAGCCCCAGCATTTT
CDR3aa: CASSFRSDQPQHF

v_gene: TRBV4-1
d_gene: .
j_gene: TRBJ1-6
abundance: .
CDR3nt: TGCGCCAGCGCCTCCGGGGGCGAAGATAATTCACCCCTCCACTTT
CDR3aa: CASASGGEDNSPLHF

v_gene: TRBV5-8
d_gene: TRBD2
j_gene: TRBJ2-7
abundance: once
CDR3nt: TGTGCCAGCAGCCCGTTCACCGGCGGGGGGGGGTACGAGCAGTACTTC
CDR3aa: CASSPFTGGGGYEQYF

v_gene: TRBV10-1
d_gene: .
j_gene: TRBJ2-1
abundance: .
CDR3nt: TGCGCCAGCAGTGCTGGGTTGGACAATGAGCAGTTCTTC
CDR3aa: CASSAGLDNEQFF

v_gene: TRBV7-9
d_gene: .
j_gene: TRBJ1-2
abundance: .
CDR3nt: TGTGCCACCCGGTGGGGTGACTATGGCTACACCTTC
CDR3aa: CATRWGDYGYTF

v_gene: TRBV2
d_gene: TRBD2
j_gene: TRBJ2-2
abundance: .
CDR3nt: TGTGCCAGCAGTGTAGCGGGAGGGTCGGACGGGGAGCTGTTTTTT
CDR3aa: CASSVAGGSDGELFF

v_gene: TRBV3-1/TRBV3-2
d_gene: .
j_gene: TRBJ1-2
abundance: .
CDR3nt: TGTGCCAGCAGCCAAGGGGGACCCACAATTGGCTATGGCTACACCTTC
CDR3aa: CASSQGGPTIGYGYTF

v_gene: TRBV4-2
d_gene: .
j_gene: TRBJ2-2
abundance: .
CDR3nt: TGTGCCAGCAGCCACCCCAAGGGGACCCTTAACACCGGGGAGCTGTTTTTT
CDR3aa: CASSHPKGTLNTGELFF

v_gene: TRBV18
d_gene: TRBD1
j_gene: TRBJ2-3
abundance: .
CDR3nt: TGTGCCAGCTCACCCCGAAGTGACAGGGGTGCAGATACGCAGTATTTT
CDR3aa: CASSPRSDRGADTQYF

v_gene: TRBV7-8
d_gene: .
j_gene: TRBJ2-3
abundance: .
CDR3nt: TGTGCCAGCACCCCAGGGGCAGATACGCAGTATTTT
CDR3aa: CASTPGADTQYF

v_gene: TRBV18
d_gene: .
j_gene: TRBJ1-1
abundance: .
CDR3nt: TGTGCCAGCTCACCCGGGGGCGCTGAAGCTTTCTTT
CDR3aa: CASSPGGAEAFF

v_gene: TRBV5-6
d_gene: TRBD2
j_gene: TRBJ2-3
abundance: few
CDR3nt: TGTGCCAGCAGCTTGGTGCGCGTGAGACTAGCGGAAAGCACAGATACGCAGTATTTT
CDR3aa: CASSLVRVRLAESTDTQYF

v_gene: TRBV9
d_gene: TRBD2
j_gene: TRBJ2-3
abundance: .
CDR3nt: TGTGCCAGCAGCCCCCGGACTAGCGGCACAGATACGCAGTATTTT
CDR3aa: CASSPRTSGTDTQYF

v_gene: TRBV30
d_gene: TRBD2
j_gene: TRBJ2-3
abundance: .
CDR3nt: TGTGCCTGGAGCCTAGCGGGAGTAGCAGATACGCAGTATTTT
CDR3aa: CAWSLAGVADTQYF

v_gene: TRBV5-1
d_gene: TRBD1
j_gene: TRBJ1-2
abundance: .
CDR3nt: TGCGCCAGCAGCGAGTTCACAGGGGGCAGCTATGGCTACACCTTC
CDR3aa: CASSEFTGGSYGYTF

v_gene: TRBV7-8
d_gene: .
j_gene: TRBJ1-2
abundance: .
CDR3nt: TGTGCCAGCAGCCTAGACAGCTATGGCTACACCTTC
CDR3aa: CASSLDSYGYTF

v_gene: TRBV30
d_gene: .
j_gene: TRBJ1-1
abundance: .
CDR3nt: TGTGCCTGGACCCCTGGTAACACTGAAGCTTTCTTT
CDR3aa: CAWTPGNTEAFF

v_gene: TRBV9
d_gene: .
j_gene: TRBJ2-5
abundance: few
CDR3nt: TGTGCCAGCAGCGGCGGGACAGTTTACCAAGAGACCCAGTACTTC
CDR3aa: CASSGGTVYQETQYF

v_gene: TRBV4-3
d_gene: .
j_gene: TRBJ1-1
abundance: once
CDR3nt: TGCGCCAGCAGCCCGTCCGACAGCATGAACACTGAAGCTTTCTTT
CDR3aa: CASSPSDSMNTEAFF

v_gene: TRBV20-1
d_gene: .
j_gene: TRBJ2-2
abundance: .
CDR3nt: TGCAGTGCTAGTTTCGGGGGTTCGAACACCGGGGAGCTGTTTTTT
CDR3aa: CSASFGGSNTGELFF

v_gene: TRBV24-1
d_gene: .
j_gene: TRBJ2-7
abundance: .
CDR3nt: TGTGCCACCAGTGATCCCGCGCACTCCTACGAGCAGTACTTC
CDR3aa: CATSDPAHSYEQYF

v_gene: TRBV12-3/TRBV12-4
d_gene: TRBD1
j_gene: TRBJ2-1
abundance: .
CDR3nt: TGTGCCAGCAGTCTTGACAGGGGTGAGCAGTTCTTC
CDR3aa: CASSLDRGEQFF

v_gene: TRBV11-2
d_gene: .
j_gene: TRBJ1-1
abundance: .
CDR3nt: TGTGCCAGCAGCTTAGGCAGGGAGAACACTGAAGCTTTCTTT
CDR3aa: CASSLGRENTEAFF

v_gene: TRBV28
d_gene: .
j_gene: TRBJ1-1
abundance: .
CDR3nt: TGTGCCAGCAGTTTCCGGCCGAAAGAAGCTTTCTTT
CDR3aa: CASSFRPKEAFF

v_gene: TRBV7-8
d_gene: .
j_gene: TRBJ2-1
abundance: .
CDR3nt: TGTGCCAGCAGCTTAGTCGGCGGCATGCGGGGAAATGAGCAGTTCTTC
CDR3aa: CASSLVGGMRGNEQFF

v_gene: TRBV9
d_gene: .
j_gene: TRBJ2-7
abundance: .
CDR3nt: TGTGCCAGCAGCGTATCGCAGGTCTCCTACGAGCAGTACTTC
CDR3aa: CASSVSQVSYEQYF

v_gene: TRBV4-1
d_gene: TRBD2
j_gene: TRBJ2-3
abundance: .
CDR3nt: TGCGCCAGCGGCATTAGCGGGGTCCTTAGCACAGATACGCAGTATTTT
CDR3aa: CASGISGVLSTDTQYF

v_gene: TRBV9
d_gene: .
j_gene: TRBJ2-1
abundance: .
CDR3nt: TGTGCCAGCAGCGTAGGGAGGGATGAGCAGTTCTTC
CDR3aa: CASSVGRDEQFF

v_gene: TRBV10-3
d_gene: TRBD1
j_gene: TRBJ2-7
abundance: .
CDR3nt: TGTGCCATCAGGGCCGGACAGGGGGCGGGCGAGCAGTACTTC
CDR3aa: CAIRAGQGAGEQYF

v_gene: TRBV18
d_gene: .
j_gene: TRBJ1-1
abundance: .
CDR3nt: TGTGCCAGCTCACTTACACTCGGGGGGGGCATGAACACTGAAGCTTTCTTT
CDR3aa: CASSLTLGGGMNTEAFF

v_gene: TRBV11-2
d_gene: .
j_gene: TRBJ2-1
abundance: once
CDR3nt: TGTGCCAGCAGCTTTACGGGGGTCATAATCTACAATGAGCAGTTCTTC
CDR3aa: CASSFTGVIIYNEQFF

v_gene: TRBV15
d_gene: .
j_gene: TRBJ1-6
abundance: .
CDR3nt: TGTGCCACCAGCAGAGAGGCCGGAGGGAATTCACCCCTCCACTTT
CDR3aa: CATSREAGGNSPLHF

v_gene: TRBV7-3
d_gene: .
j_gene: TRBJ2-1
abundance: .
CDR3nt: TGTGCCAGCAGCTTAAGTGGCAGTGGCGGTGAGCAGTTCTTC
CDR3aa: CASSLSGSGGEQFF

v_gene: TRBV9
d_gene: TRBD2
j_gene: TRBJ2-3
abundance: .
CDR3nt: TGTGCCAGCAGCGTAGAATTTTCGCGGGGGAGCACAGATACGCAGTATTTT
CDR3aa: CASSVEFSRGSTDTQYF

v_gene: TRBV27
d_gene: .
j_gene: TRBJ1-6
abundance: .
CDR3nt: TGTGCCAGCAGTGAGGAACGTAATTCACCCCTCCACTTT
CDR3aa: CASSEERNSPLHF